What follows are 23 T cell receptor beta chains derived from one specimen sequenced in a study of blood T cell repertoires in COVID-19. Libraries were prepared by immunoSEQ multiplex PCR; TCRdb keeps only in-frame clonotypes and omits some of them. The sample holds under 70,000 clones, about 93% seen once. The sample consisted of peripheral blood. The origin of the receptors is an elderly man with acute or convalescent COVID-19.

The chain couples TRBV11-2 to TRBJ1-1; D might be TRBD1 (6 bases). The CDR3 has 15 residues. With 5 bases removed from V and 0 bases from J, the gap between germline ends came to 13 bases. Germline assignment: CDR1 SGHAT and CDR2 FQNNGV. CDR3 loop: CASSPRGGMNTEAFF. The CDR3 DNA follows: TGTGCCAGCAGCCCACGTGGGGGCATGAACACTGAAGCTTTCTTT.

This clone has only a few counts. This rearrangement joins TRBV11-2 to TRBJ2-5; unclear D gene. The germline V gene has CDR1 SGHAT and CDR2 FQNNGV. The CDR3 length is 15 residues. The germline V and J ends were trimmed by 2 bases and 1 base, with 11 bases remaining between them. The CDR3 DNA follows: TGTGCCAGCAGCTTAAGCCCTAATCTCCAAGAGACCCAGTACTTC. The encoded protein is CASSLSPNLQETQYF. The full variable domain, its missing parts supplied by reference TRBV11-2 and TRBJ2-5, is EAGVAQSPRYKIIEKRQSVAFWCNPISGHATLYWYQQILGQGPKLLIQFQNNGVVDDSQLPKDRFSAERLKGVDSTLKIQPAKLEDSAVYLCASSLSPNLQETQYFGPGTRLLVL.

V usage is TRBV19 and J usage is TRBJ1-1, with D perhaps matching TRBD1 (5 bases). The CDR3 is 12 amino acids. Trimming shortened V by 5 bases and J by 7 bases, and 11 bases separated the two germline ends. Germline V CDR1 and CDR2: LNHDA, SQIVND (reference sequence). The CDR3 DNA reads TGTGCCAGTAGTTTAGGACACTTTGAAGCTTTCTTT. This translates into CASSLGHFEAFF.

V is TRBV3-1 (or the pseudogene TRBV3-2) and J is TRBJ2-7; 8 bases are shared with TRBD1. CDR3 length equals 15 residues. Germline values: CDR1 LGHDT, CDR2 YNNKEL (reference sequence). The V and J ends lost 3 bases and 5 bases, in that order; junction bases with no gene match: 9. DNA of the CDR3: TGTGCCAGCAGCCACAGCAGGACAGGGCAAGACGAGCAGTACTTC. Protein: CASSHSRTGQDEQYF.

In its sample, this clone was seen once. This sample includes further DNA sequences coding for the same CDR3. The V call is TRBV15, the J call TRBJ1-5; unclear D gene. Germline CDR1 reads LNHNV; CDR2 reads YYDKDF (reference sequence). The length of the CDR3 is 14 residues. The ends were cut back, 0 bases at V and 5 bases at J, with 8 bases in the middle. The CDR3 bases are TGTGCCACCAGCAGAGATCGAGGGTATCAGCCCCAGCATTTT. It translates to CATSRDRGYQPQHF.

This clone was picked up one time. The CDR3 sequence is CASRLQGGNQPQHF. CDR3 in DNA: TGTGCCAGCAGATTACAGGGCGGCAATCAGCCCCAGCATTTT. The V gene is TRBV27, the J gene TRBJ1-5, with D perhaps matching TRBD1 (6 bases). Trimming removed 6 bases from V and 2 bases from J, with 11 bases in between. There are 14 residues in the CDR3. Germline-derived CDR1 and CDR2 are MNHEY and SMNVEV (reference sequence).

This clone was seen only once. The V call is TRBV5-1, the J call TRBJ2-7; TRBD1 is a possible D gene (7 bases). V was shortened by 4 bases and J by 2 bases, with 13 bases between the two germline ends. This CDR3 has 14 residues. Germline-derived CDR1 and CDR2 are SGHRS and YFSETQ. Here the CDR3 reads CASSGGTVAYEQYF. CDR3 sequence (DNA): TGCGCCAGCAGCGGCGGGACAGTTGCCTACGAGCAGTACTTC. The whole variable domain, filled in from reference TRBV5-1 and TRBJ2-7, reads KAGVTQTPRYLIKTRGQQVTLSCSPISGHRSVSWYQQTPGQGLQFLFEYFSETQRNKGNFPGRFSGRQFSNSRSEMNVSTLELGDSALYLCASSGGTVAYEQYFGPGTRLTVT.

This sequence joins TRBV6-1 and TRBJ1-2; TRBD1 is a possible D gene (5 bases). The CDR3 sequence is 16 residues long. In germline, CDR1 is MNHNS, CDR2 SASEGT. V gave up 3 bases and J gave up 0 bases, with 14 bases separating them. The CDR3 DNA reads TGTGCCAGCAGTGAGGGTCCAGGGCCCGCTAACTATGGCTACACCTTC. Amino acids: CASSEGPGPANYGYTF.

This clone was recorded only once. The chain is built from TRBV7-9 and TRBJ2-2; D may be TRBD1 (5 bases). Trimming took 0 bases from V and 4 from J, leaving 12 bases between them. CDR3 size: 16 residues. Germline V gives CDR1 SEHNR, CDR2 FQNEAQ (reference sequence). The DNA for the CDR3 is TGTGCCAGCAGCTTAGCGTTTCAGGGTAGCACCGGGGAGCTGTTTTTT. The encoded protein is CASSLAFQGSTGELFF.

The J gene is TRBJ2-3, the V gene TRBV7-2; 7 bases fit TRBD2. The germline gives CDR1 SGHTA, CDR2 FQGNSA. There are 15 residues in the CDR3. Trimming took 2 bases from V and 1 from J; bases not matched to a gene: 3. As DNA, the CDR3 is TGTGCCAGCAGCTTACTAGCGGCGGGCACAGATACGCAGTATTTT. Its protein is CASSLLAAGTDTQYF.

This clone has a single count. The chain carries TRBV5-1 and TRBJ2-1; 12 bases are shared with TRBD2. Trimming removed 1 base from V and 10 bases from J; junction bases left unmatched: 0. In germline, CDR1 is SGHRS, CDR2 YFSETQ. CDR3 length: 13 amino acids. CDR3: CASSLTSGGEQFF. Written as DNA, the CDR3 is TGCGCCAGCAGCTTGACTAGCGGGGGGGAGCAGTTCTTC.

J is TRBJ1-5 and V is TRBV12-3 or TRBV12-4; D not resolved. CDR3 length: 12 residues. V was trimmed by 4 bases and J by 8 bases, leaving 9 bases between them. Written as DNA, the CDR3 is TGTGCCAGCAGTTCAGCTCCCAAGCCCCAGCATTTT. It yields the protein CASSSAPKPQHF.

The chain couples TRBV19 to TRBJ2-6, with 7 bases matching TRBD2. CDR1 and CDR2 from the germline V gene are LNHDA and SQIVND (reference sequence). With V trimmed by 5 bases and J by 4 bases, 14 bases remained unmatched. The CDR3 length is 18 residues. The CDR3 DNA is TGTGCCAGTAGTCGAATTGGCGGGGGTACGGTGGGGGCCAACGTCCTGACTTTC. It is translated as CASSRIGGGTVGANVLTF.

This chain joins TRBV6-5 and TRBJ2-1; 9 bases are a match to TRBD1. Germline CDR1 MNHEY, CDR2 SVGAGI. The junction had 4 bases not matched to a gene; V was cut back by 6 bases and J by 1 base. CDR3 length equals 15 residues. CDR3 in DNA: TGTGCCAGCAGACAACAGGGGGCTTCCTACAATGAGCAGTTCTTC. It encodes CASRQQGASYNEQFF.

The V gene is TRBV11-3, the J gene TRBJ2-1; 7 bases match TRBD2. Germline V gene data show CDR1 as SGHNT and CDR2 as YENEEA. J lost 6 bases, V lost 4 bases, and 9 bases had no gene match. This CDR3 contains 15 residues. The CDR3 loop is CASSYGGSLSNEQFF. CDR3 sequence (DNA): TGTGCCAGCAGCTACGGGGGGTCACTCTCCAATGAGCAGTTCTTC.

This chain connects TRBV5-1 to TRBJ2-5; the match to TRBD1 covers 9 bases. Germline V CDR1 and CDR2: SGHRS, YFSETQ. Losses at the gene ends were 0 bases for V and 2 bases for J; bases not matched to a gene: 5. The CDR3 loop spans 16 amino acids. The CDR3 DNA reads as TGCGCCAGCAGCTTGGCGGGACAGGGACTTCAAGAGACCCAGTACTTC. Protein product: CASSLAGQGLQETQYF.

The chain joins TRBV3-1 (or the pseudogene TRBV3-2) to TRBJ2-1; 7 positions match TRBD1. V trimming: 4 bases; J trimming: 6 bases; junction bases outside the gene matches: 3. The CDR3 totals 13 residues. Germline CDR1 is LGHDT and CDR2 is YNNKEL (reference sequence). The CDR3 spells CASSPTGSNEQFF. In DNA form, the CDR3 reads TGTGCCAGCAGCCCGACAGGGTCCAATGAGCAGTTCTTC.

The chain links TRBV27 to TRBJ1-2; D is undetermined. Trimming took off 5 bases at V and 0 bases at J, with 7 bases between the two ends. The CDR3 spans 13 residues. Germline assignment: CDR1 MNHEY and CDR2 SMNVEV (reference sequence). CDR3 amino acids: CASSGPTNYGYTF. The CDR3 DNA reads TGTGCCAGCAGTGGGCCGACTAACTATGGCTACACCTTC.

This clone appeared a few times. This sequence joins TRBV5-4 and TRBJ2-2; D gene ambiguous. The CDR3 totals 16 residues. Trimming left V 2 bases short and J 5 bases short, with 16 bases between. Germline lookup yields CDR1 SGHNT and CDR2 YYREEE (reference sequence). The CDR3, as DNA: TGTGCCAGCAGCTTATCCCCCCGATCAGTAACCGGGGAGCTGTTTTTT. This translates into CASSLSPRSVTGELFF.

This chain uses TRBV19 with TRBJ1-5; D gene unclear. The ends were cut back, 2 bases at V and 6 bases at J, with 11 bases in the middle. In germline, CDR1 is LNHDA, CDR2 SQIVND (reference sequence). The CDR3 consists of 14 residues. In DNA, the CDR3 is TGTGCCAGTAGTATAAAACAGTCCGGTCAGCCCCAGCATTTT. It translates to CASSIKQSGQPQHF. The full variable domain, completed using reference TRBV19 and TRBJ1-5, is DGGITQSPKYLFRKEGQNVTLSCEQNLNHDAMYWYRQDPGQGLRLIYYSQIVNDFQKGDIAEGYSVSREKKESFPLTVTSAQKNPTAFYLCASSIKQSGQPQHFGDGTRLSIL.

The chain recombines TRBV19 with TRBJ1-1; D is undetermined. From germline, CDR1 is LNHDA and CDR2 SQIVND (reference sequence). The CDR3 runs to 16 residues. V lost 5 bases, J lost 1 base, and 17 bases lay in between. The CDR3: CASSSHLRESNTEAFF. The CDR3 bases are TGTGCCAGTAGTTCTCATTTACGGGAGTCGAACACTGAAGCTTTCTTT.

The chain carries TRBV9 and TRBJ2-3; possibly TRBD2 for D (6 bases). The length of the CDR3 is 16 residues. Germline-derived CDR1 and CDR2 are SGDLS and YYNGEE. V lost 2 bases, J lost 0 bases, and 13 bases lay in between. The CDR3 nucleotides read TGTGCCAGCAGCGTCTTTTCCAGCGGGAGCACAGATACGCAGTATTTT. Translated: CASSVFSSGSTDTQYF.

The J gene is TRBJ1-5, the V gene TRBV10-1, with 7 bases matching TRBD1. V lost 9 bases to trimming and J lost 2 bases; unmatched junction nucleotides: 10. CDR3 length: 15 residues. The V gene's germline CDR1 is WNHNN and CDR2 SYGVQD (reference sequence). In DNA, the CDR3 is TGCGCCAGACCCCCGCGGCAGGGGGGCAATCAGCCCCAGCATTTT. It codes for CARPPRQGGNQPQHF.